Presented here are 21 T cell receptor beta chains from one specimen sequenced in a study of CD8 T cells in Susac syndrome. The RNA, 0.5 to 1 ug, was put through reverse transcription using random hexamers. Each CDR3 protein is one row after TCRdb ran MiXCR on the immunoSEQ multiplex PCR reads. The profile shows about 200,000 distinct CDR3 sequences, nearly 95% of them singletons. Sample: CD4+ T cells from PBMCs. These receptor sequences come from a human donor with multiple sclerosis.

This chain joins TRBV12-3 or TRBV12-4 and TRBJ2-2, with a possible D match to TRBD1 (6 bases). CDR3 length: 15 amino acids. V was clipped by 5 bases and J by 5 bases, with 15 bases between them. CDR3 DNA sequence: TGTGCCAGCAGTCCTACAGGGTCGGGGACCGGGGAGCTGTTTTTT. Residues: CASSPTGSGTGELFF.

The chain combines TRBV18 with TRBJ2-5; D gene uncertain. Trimming pared 0 bases from V and 5 bases from J, leaving 7 bases between. CDR1 and CDR2 from the germline V gene are KGHSH and LQKENI. This CDR3 is 13 amino acids long. The CDR3 loop reads CASSPPLSETQYF. The CDR3 DNA is TGTGCCAGCTCACCACCTTTATCTGAGACCCAGTACTTC. Full variable domain (rest looked up from reference TRBV18 and TRBJ2-5): NAGVMQNPRHLVRRRGQEARLRCSPMKGHSHVYWYRQLPEEGLKFMVYLQKENIIDESGMPKERFSAEFPKEGPSILRIQQVVRGDSAAYFCASSPPLSETQYFGPGTRLLVL.

J is TRBJ2-7 and V is TRBV9; 10 bases are shared with TRBD2. Germline CDR1 reads SGDLS; CDR2 reads YYNGEE. CDR3 length equals 15 residues. V shed 0 bases, J shed 5 bases, and the junction held 5 bases outside the gene matches. As DNA, the CDR3 is TGTGCCAGCAGCGTAGCACCAGCGGGAGGGGACGAGCAGTACTTC. This translates into CASSVAPAGGDEQYF.

This chain uses TRBV29-1 with TRBJ2-1; unclear D gene. The CDR3 has 12 amino acids. CDR1 is SQVTM, CDR2 ANQGSEA, per germline. Trimming removed 1 base from V and 9 bases from J, with 10 bases in between. The CDR3 coding sequence is TGCAGCGTTGAAGGCTCTAGATTTGAGCAGTTCTTC. This sequence encodes CSVEGSRFEQFF.

The V call is TRBV15, the J call TRBJ2-7; D tentatively fits TRBD1 or TRBD2 (5 bases each). V gave up 5 bases and J gave up 2 bases, with 16 bases separating them. This CDR3 spans 15 amino acids. In germline, CDR1 is LNHNV, CDR2 YYDKDF (reference sequence). CDR3 in DNA: TGTGCCACCAGCGGACAAGGGAGCACGGCCTACGAGCAGTACTTC. Amino acids: CATSGQGSTAYEQYF.

The CDR3 loop is CASSDYREEAFF. CDR3 nucleotides: TGTGCCAGCAGTGATTACAGGGAAGAAGCTTTCTTT. The chain employs TRBV27 and TRBJ1-1; perhaps TRBD1 as D (6 bases). V was shortened by 5 bases and J by 8 bases, with 12 bases between the two germline ends. In germline, CDR1 is MNHEY, CDR2 SMNVEV (reference sequence). The CDR3 is 12 amino acids.

V and J are TRBV29-1 and TRBJ2-5, with unresolved D. From germline, CDR1 is SQVTM and CDR2 ANQGSEA. This CDR3 has 12 residues. The V end was cut by 3 bases, the J end by 5 bases, with 10 bases between. The CDR3, as DNA: TGCAGCGTTGAGCCTGTGGCGGAGACCCAGTACTTC. This gives the protein CSVEPVAETQYF. Together with reference TRBV29-1 and TRBJ2-5, the CDR3 gives the full variable domain: SAVISQKPSRDICQRGTSLTIQCQVDSQVTMMFWYRQQPGQSLTLIATANQGSEATYESGFVIDKFPISRPNLTFSTLTVSNMSPEDSSIYLCSVEPVAETQYFGPGTRLLVL.

The chain is built from TRBV2 and TRBJ1-3; D call uncertain. This CDR3 contains 13 residues. Trimming removed 6 bases from V and 6 bases from J, with 12 bases in between. The germline V gene has CDR1 SNHLY and CDR2 FYNNEI. CDR3 DNA: TGTGCCAGCAGACCGACACATCCAAACACCATATATTTT. It is translated as CASRPTHPNTIYF.

The sample holds a few counts of this clonotype. V is TRBV7-8 and J is TRBJ1-1; no firm D call. CDR1 and CDR2 (germline): SGHVS, FQNEAQ. With 1 base removed from V and 1 base from J, the gap between germline ends came to 7 bases. The CDR3 is 14 residues long. The CDR3 nucleotides are TGTGCCAGCAGCTTAGTCGCAGGGAACACTGAAGCTTTCTTT. The encoded protein is CASSLVAGNTEAFF.

The rearrangement links TRBV25-1 to TRBJ1-2; maybe TRBD1 (6 bases). V gave up 7 bases and J gave up 6 bases, with 15 bases separating them. This CDR3 has 13 amino acids. In germline, CDR1 is MGHDK, CDR2 SYGVNS. CDR3 amino acids: CASKRGAGDGYTF. The CDR3 DNA follows: TGTGCCAGCAAAAGGGGGGCCGGGGATGGCTACACCTTC.

This chain links TRBV23-1 with TRBJ1-1; D possibly corresponds to TRBD1 (5 bases). TRBV23-1 is identified as an open reading frame with a role that is uncertain. V was clipped by 0 bases and J by 0 bases, with 11 bases between them. The CDR3 runs 16 residues. CDR3 protein: CASSQSGPGLNTEAFF. Written as DNA, the CDR3 is TGCGCCAGCAGTCAATCGGGACCGGGCCTGAACACTGAAGCTTTCTTT.

As regards this clonotype: At one end, the junction sequence differs from germline, possibly due to a read error. V is TRBV14 and J is TRBJ2-2; 9 nucleotides align to TRBD1. Germline CDR1 SGHDN, CDR2 FVKESK. This CDR3 has 15 amino acids. CDR3 nucleotide sequence: TGTGCCAGCAGGCAAGGGACAGGGAAGGCCGGGGAGCTGTTTTTT. Translated: CASRQGTGKAGELFF.

The rearrangement links TRBV6-1 to TRBJ1-6; D ambiguous. Trimming removed 10 bases at V and 9 bases at J, with 16 bases between. Germline CDR1 is MNHNS and CDR2 is SASEGT. The CDR3 contains 13 residues. This chain's CDR3 is CAIDTGLGSPLHF. The CDR3 region has the DNA TGTGCCATCGACACTGGTTTAGGTTCACCCCTCCACTTT.

The CDR3 bases are TGCAGCGTTGGAAGTGGGAACACTGAAGCTTTCTTT. It is translated as CSVGSGNTEAFF. J is TRBJ1-1 and V is TRBV29-1, with D uncertain. This CDR3 is built from 12 residues. V was shortened by 4 bases and J by 1 base, with 7 bases between the two germline ends. Germline V gene lookup returns CDR1 SQVTM and CDR2 ANQGSEA. The full variable domain, its missing parts supplied by reference TRBV29-1 and TRBJ1-1, is SAVISQKPSRDICQRGTSLTIQCQVDSQVTMMFWYRQQPGQSLTLIATANQGSEATYESGFVIDKFPISRPNLTFSTLTVSNMSPEDSSIYLCSVGSGNTEAFFGQGTRLTVV.

The gene calls are TRBV3-1 and TRBJ2-7; 8 bases match TRBD2. CDR1 and CDR2 from the germline V gene are LGHDT and YNNKEL (reference sequence). Germline trimming cut 3 bases from V and 12 bases from J; bases unmatched to any gene: 7. CDR3 length: 12 amino acids. The CDR3 DNA follows: TGTGCCAGCAGCCAGGGACTAGGCCCCTTGTACTTC. Translated, it gives CASSQGLGPLYF.

This chain connects TRBV7-2 to TRBJ1-6; TRBD1 might be the D (5 bases). The CDR3 totals 14 residues. Trimming took off 3 bases at V and 7 bases at J, with 10 bases between the two ends. CDR1 SGHTA and CDR2 FQGNSA come from the germline V gene. This CDR3 is CASSFQGTNSPLHF. The CDR3 nucleotides are TGTGCCAGCAGCTTTCAGGGTACGAATTCACCCCTCCACTTT.

This clonotype was recorded only once. The chain uses TRBV7-2 and TRBJ2-7, with D perhaps matching TRBD2 (6 bases). The CDR3 is made up of 15 amino acids. Looked up from germline, CDR1 is SGHTA and CDR2 is FQGNSA. V shed 4 bases and J shed 6 bases, with 19 bases lying between them. CDR3 bases: TGTGCCAGCAGCTCCCCAAGCGGGCTCCGCTCCGAGCAGTACTTC. Translated, it gives CASSSPSGLRSEQYF. The whole variable domain, filled in from reference TRBV7-2 and TRBJ2-7, reads GAGVSQSPSNKVTEKGKDVELRCDPISGHTALYWYRQSLGQGLEFLIYFQGNSAPDKSGLPSDRFSAERTGGSVSTLTIQRTQQEDSAVYLCASSSPSGLRSEQYFGPGTRLTVT.

The chain links TRBV7-9 to TRBJ1-2; no reliable D call. This CDR3 spans 15 amino acids. The germline V gene encodes CDR1 SEHNR and CDR2 FQNEAQ (reference sequence). The V and J ends lost 5 bases and 0 bases respectively, with 13 bases between them. In DNA, the CDR3 is TGTGCCAGCAGCCCGTACAGAACGTCTAACTATGGCTACACCTTC. Encoded protein: CASSPYRTSNYGYTF.

The J gene is TRBJ1-5, the V gene TRBV27, with D uncertain. Germline values: CDR1 MNHEY, CDR2 SMNVEV (reference sequence). This CDR3 has 14 residues. V lost 3 bases to trimming and J lost 0 bases, with 6 bases between them. The CDR3 reads CASSLLNSNQPQHF. The DNA of the CDR3 is TGTGCCAGCAGTTTGTTGAATAGCAATCAGCCCCAGCATTTT.

The chain has TRBV7-9 and TRBJ2-5, with D perhaps TRBD1 or TRBD2 (6 bases each). The CDR3 is 14 residues long. V was pared by 5 bases and J by 1 base, with 11 bases between. Germline V gene sequence: CDR1 SEHNR, CDR2 FQNEAQ (reference sequence). The CDR3 DNA reads TGTGCCAGCAGCCCAAGGGGGGTCCAAGAGACCCAGTACTTC. It codes for CASSPRGVQETQYF.

The chain couples TRBV24-1 to TRBJ2-2; unclear D gene. The CDR3 length is 14 residues. Trimming stripped 6 bases from V and 0 bases from J, with 7 bases between. CDR1 and CDR2 (germline): KGHDR, SFDVKD. CDR3 region: CATSPRTNTGELFF. In nucleotides, the CDR3 is TGTGCCACCAGTCCCAGGACGAACACCGGGGAGCTGTTTTTT.